These 13 T cell receptor beta chains were sequenced from one sample in a study of radiation and T cells in renal cell carcinoma. Specified time point: blood 2 weeks post-SBRT. Treatment noted: 15 Gy SBRT to primary tumor, nephrectomy 4 weeks later. Sequenced by immunoSEQ multiplex PCR; TCRdb stores in-frame clones only, minus some. The table includes some 120,000 clones, approximately 90% detected once. The source material was blood, sampled from a patient whose treatment included radiotherapy and nephrectomy. The receptors originated from a woman in her 70s with renal cell carcinoma.

As DNA, the CDR3 is TGTGCCAGCAGTTTCATTTCGGGCCCTGCAACTAATGAAAAACTGTTTTTT. Its translation: CASSFISGPATNEKLFF. The rearrangement joins TRBV28 to TRBJ1-4; D gene uncertain. The germline V gene encodes CDR1 MDHEN and CDR2 SYDVKM. V lost 3 bases and J lost 0, with 14 bases in between. The CDR3 has 17 amino acids.

The rearrangement joins TRBV9 to TRBJ1-2; D not resolved. This CDR3 spans 14 amino acids. V gave up 0 bases and J gave up 6 bases, with 12 bases separating them. CDR1 is SGDLS, CDR2 YYNGEE, per germline. The CDR3 loop is CASSVVDRADGYTF. As DNA, the CDR3 is TGTGCCAGCAGCGTAGTAGATAGGGCGGATGGCTACACCTTC.

This clone has a single count. The rearrangement links TRBV6-5 to TRBJ1-5; 7 bases are a match to TRBD1. The CDR3 contains 14 residues. From germline, CDR1 is MNHEY and CDR2 SVGAGI. V lost 6 bases, J lost 9 bases, and 11 bases stayed unmatched. CDR3 amino acids: CASSPGTDVLPQHF. In DNA, the CDR3 is TGTGCCAGCAGCCCCGGGACAGACGTTTTGCCCCAGCATTTT.

The chain combines TRBV11-1 with TRBJ2-3; 10 bases agree with TRBD1. The CDR3 extends over 16 amino acids. Germline trimming cut 5 bases from V and 4 bases from J; bases unmatched to any gene: 9. The V gene's germline CDR1 is SGHAT and CDR2 FQDESV (reference sequence). CDR3 bases: TGTGCCAGCAGCGCCTTCGGACAGGGGGGGCCAGATACGCAGTATTTT. Protein sequence: CASSAFGQGGPDTQYF.

This clone was picked up one time. This chain uses TRBV7-8 with TRBJ2-2; 8 nucleotides agree with TRBD1. The CDR3 totals 16 residues. V lost 4 bases and J lost 3; bases outside the gene matches: 7. Germline CDR1 reads SGHVS; CDR2 reads FQNEAQ. CDR3 sequence (DNA): TGTGCCAGCAGCTATGGACAGGGCGGTGACACCGGGGAGCTGTTTTTT. This translates into CASSYGQGGDTGELFF.

V gene TRBV7-8 combines with J gene TRBJ2-3, with unresolved D. This CDR3 contains 12 residues. V was pared by 2 bases and J by 4 bases, with 4 bases between. From germline, CDR1 is SGHVS and CDR2 FQNEAQ. The CDR3 DNA sequence: TGTGCCAGCAGCTTAACTGCAGATACGCAGTATTTT. Translation gives CASSLTADTQYF.

The chain couples TRBV19 to TRBJ2-3; tentatively, D is TRBD2 (8 bases). The CDR3 is made up of 19 amino acids. Per the germline V gene, CDR1 is LNHDA and CDR2 is SQIVND (reference sequence). V was clipped by 5 bases and J by 6 bases, with 30 bases between them. This CDR3 reads CASSVGQVTSSGPTDTQYF. DNA of the CDR3: TGTGCCAGTAGTGTTGGACAGGTTACCTCTAGCGGGCCGACGGATACGCAGTATTTT. The full variable domain, in which reference TRBV19 and TRBJ2-3 provide the parts outside the CDR3, is DGGITQSPKYLFRKEGQNVTLSCEQNLNHDAMYWYRQDPGQGLRLIYYSQIVNDFQKGDIAEGYSVSREKKESFPLTVTSAQKNPTAFYLCASSVGQVTSSGPTDTQYFGPGTRLTVL.

This chain connects TRBV21-1 to TRBJ2-5; TRBD1, the table's D call, lacks a check against the DNA. TRBV21-1 is listed as a pseudogene. There are 13 residues in the CDR3. The CDR3, as DNA: TGTGCCAGCGTCCCCAGGCAGTTGGAGACCCAGTACTTC. Translation: CASVPRQLETQYF.

DNA for the CDR3: TGTGCCAGTCGGGACAGCCCATATGGCTACACCTTC. This translates into CASRDSPYGYTF. The rearrangement uses TRBV7-9 and TRBJ1-2; TRBD1 matches at 7 bases. Trimming took 9 bases from V and 5 from J; bases not matched to a gene: 6. The length of the CDR3 is 12 residues. The germline V gene has CDR1 SEHNR and CDR2 FQNEAQ (reference sequence).

The chain couples TRBV10-2 to TRBJ1-2; D is perhaps TRBD1 (6 bases). The CDR3 totals 13 residues. Trimming removed 4 bases at V and 8 bases at J, with 14 bases between. Germline V gives CDR1 WSHSY, CDR2 SAAADI. As DNA, the CDR3 is TGCGCCAGCAGTGTTTCAGGGGTGGGAGGCTACACCTTC. Its translation: CASSVSGVGGYTF.

The V and J genes are TRBV10-1 and TRBJ1-4, with D possibly being TRBD1 (6 bases). This CDR3 comprises 18 residues. V was clipped by 5 bases and J by 0 bases, with 19 bases between them. Per germline, CDR1 WNHNN and CDR2 SYGVQD (reference sequence). The chain's CDR3 is CASSPRQATLATNEKLFF. DNA of the CDR3: TGCGCCAGCAGTCCGAGACAGGCTACTCTTGCAACTAATGAAAAACTGTTTTTT.

The rearrangement uses TRBV5-1 and TRBJ2-2; 7 positions match TRBD2. The CDR3 has 15 residues. Per germline, CDR1 SGHRS and CDR2 YFSETQ. V gave up 9 bases and J gave up 2 bases; unmatched junction bases: 10. The CDR3 protein is CATTLGGVNTGELFF. In DNA form, the CDR3 reads TGCGCCACCACCCTTGGGGGGGTAAACACCGGGGAGCTGTTTTTT.

The chain combines TRBV5-4 with TRBJ2-3; the D is unclear. Germline V gene sequence: CDR1 SGHNT, CDR2 YYREEE (reference sequence). V was clipped by 1 base and J by 2 bases, with 8 bases between them. There are 14 residues in the CDR3. The CDR3 nucleotides read TGTGCCAGCAGCTTGAAAGGGCACACAGATACGCAGTATTTT. Residues: CASSLKGHTDTQYF.